This T cell receptor beta chain was sequenced for a study of CD4 T cells in relation to SARS-CoV-2 and coronaviruses. Overall study: Convalescent patients were 8 or 9 males and 4 females; two were Hispanic.

Profiling relied on immunoSEQ multiplex PCR, and the TCRdb table lists in-frame clones only, not all of them. The sample includes roughly 36,000 clones, approximately 83% seen only once; the top ten take less than 4%. General study results and limits: In around 67% of donors, memory CD4+ clonotypes crossrecognized SARS-CoV-2 and at least one common cold coronavirus spike.

Per the germline V gene, CDR1 is SQVTM and CDR2 is ANQGSEA. This CDR3 region has 15 residues. V shed 5 bases, J shed 7 bases, and the junction held 12 bases outside the gene matches. This clone was observed a few times. The antigen remains unidentified. The chain joins TRBV29-1 to TRBJ1-2; 11 bases line up with TRBD1. Input material: memory CD4+ T cells from PBMCs. The sequence was collected from an adult with COVID-19. The CDR3 reads CSVQKTGQGVVGYTF. For the CDR3, the DNA is TGCAGCGTTCAGAAAACGGGACAGGGGGTAGTTGGCTACACCTTC. Combining the CDR3 with reference TRBV29-1 and TRBJ1-2 gives the whole variable domain SAVISQKPSRDICQRGTSLTIQCQVDSQVTMMFWYRQQPGQSLTLIATANQGSEATYESGFVIDKFPISRPNLTFSTLTVSNMSPEDSSIYLCSVQKTGQGVVGYTFGSGTRLTVV.